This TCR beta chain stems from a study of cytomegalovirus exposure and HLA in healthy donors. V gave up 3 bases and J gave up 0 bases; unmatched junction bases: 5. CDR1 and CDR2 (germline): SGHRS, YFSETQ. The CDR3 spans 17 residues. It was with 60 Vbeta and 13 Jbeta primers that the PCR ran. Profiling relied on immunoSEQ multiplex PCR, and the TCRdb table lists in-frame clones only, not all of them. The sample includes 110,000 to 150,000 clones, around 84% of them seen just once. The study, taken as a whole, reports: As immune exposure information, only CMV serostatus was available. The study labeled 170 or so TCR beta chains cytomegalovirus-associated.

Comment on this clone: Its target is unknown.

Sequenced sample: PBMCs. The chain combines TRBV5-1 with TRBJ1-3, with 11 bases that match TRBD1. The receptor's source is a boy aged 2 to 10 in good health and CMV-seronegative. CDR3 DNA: TGCGCCAGCAGCTCCCGGACAGGGGGCCACTCTGGAAACACCATATATTTT. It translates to CASSSRTGGHSGNTIYF. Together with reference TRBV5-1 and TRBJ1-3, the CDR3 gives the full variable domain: KAGVTQTPRYLIKTRGQQVTLSCSPISGHRSVSWYQQTPGQGLQFLFEYFSETQRNKGNFPGRFSGRQFSNSRSEMNVSTLELGDSALYLCASSSRTGGHSGNTIYFGEGSWLTVV.